This T cell receptor beta chain is drawn from a study of Graves' ophthalmopathy and Graves' hyperthyroidism. Amplified material comprised TCR beta CDR3 regions derived from RNA transcripts. The library came from an HTBI-primed first-round RT-PCR and a second-round multiplex PCR. TCRdb used MiXCR to reprocess the multiplex PCR reads, holding one entry per CDR3 protein. Of roughly 1.1 million distinct CDR3 sequences listed, about 40% are singletons. Study observations and caveats: A 13-signature model separated ophthalmopathy from stable hyperthyroidism, reaching approximately 88% sensitivity and about 81% specificity cross-validated. The majority of expanded thyroid clonotypes above 0.001 frequency also occurred in blood.

Remarks on this clonotype: Its target is not known.

The V segment lost 3 bases and the J segment 3 bases; nucleotides outside the gene matches: 9. The CDR3 runs to 17 residues. The source is an adult man with Graves' hyperthyroidism. Sequencing was carried out using peripheral blood or thyroid tissue (not recorded which). This rearrangement joins TRBV12-3 or TRBV12-4 to TRBJ2-7, with 12 bases that match TRBD2. In DNA form, the CDR3 reads TGTGCCAGCAGTTTGAGGACTAGCGGGATCGAGGGCTACGAGCAGTACTTC. Protein: CASSLRTSGIEGYEQYF.